The source of this TCR beta chain is a study of cytomegalovirus exposure and HLA in healthy donors (dated by TCRdb to the late 2010s). For the study in its entirety: According to an earlier analysis of around 600 of the donors, about 170 million T cells yielded 120 million or so unique TCR beta sequences and roughly 280 Gb of sequence data. About 300 gigabases of sequencing data and approximately 85 million unique TCR sequences were included in an early release covering roughly 700 HLA-typed donors. Among the roughly 380 genotyped donors, 75% to 90% belonged to the genetic ancestry cluster associated with self-reported Caucasian donors. The study was designed to test whether signatures of past pathogen exposure could be identified by cataloging public T cell receptors. The study used immunosequencing to profile the T cell repertoires of 670 or so subjects and linked those repertoires to cytomegalovirus serostatus. Along with the approximately 620-subject first cohort, a separate validation cohort of over 90 different subjects was used. To predict cytomegalovirus infection status, the study combined high-throughput TCR immunosequencing, statistical association of individual TCRs with disease status, and machine learning. In a later analysis, previously published TCR beta repertoires from roughly 710 donors were re-analyzed and high-resolution HLA genotyping was added so that TCR occurrence patterns could be studied. In the later analysis, no new phenotypic data were used to find candidate immune exposures; instead, reliance was placed on TCR beta sequences and their occurrence across donors. In an earlier analysis of roughly 600 of the donors, high-throughput TCR beta sequencing was used to judge whether each TCR beta V gene segment behaved as functional or pseudogenic. Donor age, sex, ethnicity and CMV serostatus were compiled together with the repertoire data. Genome-wide SNP genotypes for about 65% of the 666 donors were used in a later genetic analysis, which treated that subset as a discovery cohort. Every discovery cohort repertoire had been produced on one sequencing platform. Both class I and class II loci were covered by HLA typing, at four-digit resolution. Typing coverage differed by locus: A, B, C, DRB1 and DQB1 were typed in about 629-640 donors, DQA1 in about 510, DPA1 in some 600, and DPB1 in around 440. Roughly five DR-DQ haplotypes were handled as single units for association and clustering, since linkage in the cohort was strong. Among over 350 genotyped donors of the cohort, an average of approximately 240,000 unique TCR beta nucleotide sequences were sequenced per donor, roughly 20% of them non-productive. Study-wide findings and limitations: In vitro tests confirmed that a few of the cytomegalovirus-associated TCR beta chains recognize cytomegalovirus antigens. Because some donors lacked HLA typing at each locus, the association tests relied only on the typed subset. According to the authors, the approach could potentially be generalized to other disease states and immunological phenotypes. Across donors, most TCR sequences were observed very rarely, whereas some public TCRs were present in many individuals. A further reported finding was that TCR beta sequences accurately predicted the HLA-A and HLA-B alleles for most subjects in the first cohort. In an earlier analysis of around 500 of the donors, most TCR beta V segments appeared in productive rearrangements about 87% or about 30% of the time, broadly matching IMGT annotations. According to a later analysis, TCR association rates differed among HLA loci, with DRB1 alleles showing the most associated TCRs and HLA-C alleles showing the fewest. The classifier was reported to diagnose cytomegalovirus status with high specificity and sensitivity in both the original and validation cohorts. Immune exposure information for the cohort was limited to CMV serostatus. When HLA alleles, especially DR and DQ, strongly co-occurred, TCR associations were difficult to assign to individual alleles. The earlier analysis of approximately 540 of the donors excluded roughly 17 rarely observed V segments, including chromosome 9 orphons, because counts were too low. Linkage disequilibrium might explain the correlated functional status among segregating V segments, but an unknown experimental factor could not be ruled out. Presence/absence analyses assumed roughly uniform sequencing depth across donors, an assumption that may not hold. In a later genetic analysis, fewer N-insertions in productive TCRs were reported among donors in an Asian-associated ancestry cluster than the roughly 700-donor mean. This cohort had only TCR beta chains sequenced, and the lack of alpha or paired-chain data limited which features could be detected. The 87-base-pair reads could not distinguish some IMGT-functional V segments, including TRBV6-2 and TRBV6-3, so those segments were excluded. At a false discovery rate of 0.05, a later analysis linked about 16,000 TCR beta sequences to specific HLA alleles. According to a later analysis, most CMV-associated TCR beta chains appeared to be HLA-restricted, and the HLA associations seemed to be driven largely by CMV exposure. According to a later analysis, parvovirus B19, influenza, CMV and Epstein-Barr virus appeared linked to several top co-occurrence clusters. In a later analysis, HLA-associated TCR beta chains showed more clonal expansion and lower generation probabilities than non-associated chains that were equally common. A total of fewer than 200 TCR beta chains were listed by the study as associated with cytomegalovirus. A cluster of highly shared sequence variants was judged likely to be a technical artifact of the sequencing pipeline. V-gene and J-gene trimming of TCR beta chains was associated with a missense DCLRE1C variant in a later genetic analysis, and the association was replicated in an independent cohort.

The library was prepared using the immunoSEQ multiplex PCR assay. For the multiplex PCR, a mixture combining 60 forward primers for TCR Vbeta segments and 13 reverse primers for TCR Jbeta segments was used. The CDR3 region of rearranged TCR beta genes was amplified from genomic DNA with a multiplex PCR assay. On the Illumina HiSeq System, the amplified TCR beta libraries were sequenced as 87-base-pair reads. Under the source paper's analysis protocol: A later analysis counted some 80 million unique TCR beta chains across the 600 to 850 repertoires, and around 9.9 million of these chains were shared by at least two donors. A nearest-neighbor algorithm error-corrected the raw reads and collapsed the reads into unique sequences, merging closely related sequences to remove PCR and sequencing errors. To assign V, D and J gene segments, CDR3 sequences were aligned to IMGT reference sequences. For a sequence to be retained, a match of at least six nucleotides to both a V gene segment and a J gene segment was required. A rearrangement was called productive if the CDR3 had no stop codons and remained in frame with V and J, and every other rearrangement was called non-productive. CDR3 was defined by IMGT convention, running from the second conserved V-encoded cysteine to the conserved J-encoded phenylalanine. The earlier analysis of 500 to 650 of the donors excluded any sequence lacking an unambiguous match to a single V gene segment. In an earlier analysis of more than 500 of the donors, a V segment was called functional when productive rearrangements were above 56.7%, and segregating when the standard deviation between donors exceeded 5%. A statistical classification framework was built to diagnose cytomegalovirus status from the catalog of TCR beta chain sequences. A later analysis assigned V and J genes by comparing TCR nucleotide sequences with IMGT/GENE-DB human TR gene sequences. A later analysis assigned CDR3 sequences and most-parsimonious VDJ recombination scenarios with the TCRdist pipeline. In a later analysis, each TCR beta chain was defined by its CDR3 amino acid sequence together with its V-gene family, and reads without a unique V-gene family were excluded. A later analysis removed 592 highly shared, low-generation-probability nucleotide sequences to deal with suspected cross-contamination and a sequencing artifact. In a later analysis, a clonal expansion index was calculated for each public chain from normalized within-repertoire ranks of inferred template counts. A later analysis computed generation probabilities with a VDJ recombination model fitted to out-of-frame rearrangements, and checked the results against IGoR. In a later analysis, TCR-TCR, TCR-HLA and TCR-CMV co-occurrence was scored with hypergeometric tests, and a repertoire-size bias correction was applied to TCR pairs. To estimate false discovery rates, a later analysis permuted the HLA or CMV assignments 20 times. In a later analysis, co-occurring TCRs were grouped using DBSCAN, with TCRdist sequence similarity added in when clustering inside HLA-allele-positive subsets. For co-occurrence clustering, repertoires with fewer than 30,000 or more than 120,000 public chains were excluded, along with roughly 5 repertoires with anomalous nucleotide sharing. Imported from immuneACCESS, the table was reduced by TCRdb to in-frame sequences with V and J called. These copies leave out some clones; in studies compared against another copy, an unresolved V gene accounts for under half, and the cause of the remainder is not known. Clone size and the V and J calls come from that table; the DNA yielded D and trimming. Recorded for this sample are some 56,000 clones; around three fifths of them occurred a single time. 12% of the sample is taken by the ten largest.

Reading the germline V gene gives CDR1 SGHRS and CDR2 YFSETQ. The CDR3 contains 10 residues, cysteine and phenylalanine counted. Of all the DNA, just the CDR3 is kept, 30 bases in frame from base 1. The V end loses 5 bases and the J end loses 11 bases, and a stretch of 8 bases separates them. The cohort consisted of fewer than 700 healthy bone marrow donors. Cohort members were all nominally healthy when sampled, although unrecorded immune exposures were likely present. CMV serostatus was recorded as positive for 289 and negative for about half of the roughly 700 cohort members, whereas no CMV serostatus was recorded for the donor in question. A peripheral blood sample was provided by each donor, and peripheral blood mononuclear cells were used for TCR beta sequencing. Genomic DNA was extracted from the blood cell samples with the Qiagen DNeasy Blood Extraction Kit. This clone was picked up a small number of times. Its antigen has not been determined. The input lacks base qualities; no much larger clone sits a single base away.

Sequencing used PBMCs. The origin of this receptor is a human donor in good health. The chain was built from TRBV5-1 and TRBJ1-5; the D gene remains uncertain. The CDR3 reads as follows: CASRGLSQHF. The DNA sequence follows: TGCGCCAGCAGAGGACTGTCCCAGCATTTT. Beyond the CDR3, the reference TRBV5-1 and TRBJ1-5 genes provide the residues; the full variable domain reads: KAGVTQTPRYLIKTRGQQVTLSCSPISGHRSVSWYQQTPGQGLQFLFEYFSETQRNKGNFPGRFSGRQFSNSRSEMNVSTLELGDSALYLCASRGLSQHFGDGTRLSIL.